The present T cell receptor beta chain was sequenced within a study of T-cell reconstitution after alpha-beta-depleted transplantation in children. The J segment lost 4 bases and the V segment lost 10 bases, leaving 16 bases of the junction unmatched. Germline CDR1 SNHLY, CDR2 FYNNEI. The CDR3 length is 18 residues. Unique molecular identifiers featured in how the TCRbeta library was prepared. In TCRdb, the PCR reads were re-called with MiXCR into one record per CDR3 protein. The sample has 200,000 to 250,000 distinct CDR3 sequences, approximately 9.5% seen once. V usage is TRBV2 and J usage is TRBJ2-1; the match to TRBD2 covers 13 bases. The TCR sequence derives from a human donor who donated a stem cell graft to a child with acute lymphoblastic leukemia. The input for sequencing was PBMCs from the stem cell graft donor, taken from the stem cell graft. The CDR3 spells CATSGTSGNKGFYNEQFF. In nucleotides, the CDR3 is TGTGCCACCTCCGGGACTAGCGGGAACAAGGGCTTTTACAATGAGCAGTTCTTC.